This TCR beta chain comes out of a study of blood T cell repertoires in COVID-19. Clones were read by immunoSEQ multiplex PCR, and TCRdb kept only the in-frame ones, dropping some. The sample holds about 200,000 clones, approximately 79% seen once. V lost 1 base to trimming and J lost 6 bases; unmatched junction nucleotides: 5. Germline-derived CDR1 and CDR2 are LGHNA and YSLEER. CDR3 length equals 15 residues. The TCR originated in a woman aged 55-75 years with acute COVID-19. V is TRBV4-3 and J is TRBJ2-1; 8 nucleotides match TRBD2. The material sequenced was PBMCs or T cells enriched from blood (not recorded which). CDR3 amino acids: CASSQASGGINEQFF. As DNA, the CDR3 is TGCGCCAGCAGCCAAGCGTCGGGGGGGATCAATGAGCAGTTCTTC.